The subject of this entry is one TCR beta chain. The TCR cDNA carried a universal primer site and UMIs from 5'RACE template switching. MiXCR, run by TCRdb on the 5' RACE reads, gives a single entry per CDR3 protein. The profile shows about 580,000 distinct CDR3 sequences, around a sixth of them singletons. Germline V gene lookup returns CDR1 LNHNV and CDR2 YYDKDF (reference sequence). The CDR3 runs to 16 residues. V lost 2 bases and J 0 bases, leaving 11 bases between the germline ends. This sample was included in a study of T cells after yellow fever vaccination. This sample comprised PBMCs, obtained 5 days after the first yellow fever vaccination. V and J are TRBV15 and TRBJ2-1, with D possibly being TRBD2 (6 bases). This TCR was recovered from a man in his late teens or twenties who received the YFV17D yellow fever vaccine. In DNA, the CDR3 is TGTGCCACCAGCAGACATCGGGGGAGCTCCTACAATGAGCAGTTCTTC. This translates into CATSRHRGSSYNEQFF.